This is a list of T cell receptor beta chains from one sample in a study of identical twins. From the 5' RACE reads, TCRdb called clonotypes with MiXCR, one entry per CDR3 protein. The sample contains around 530,000 distinct CDR3 sequences, 12% to 15% of which appear only once. These same data were also listed under a study on yellow fever vaccine responses in identical twins.

The sample was CD4+ T cells sorted from blood. The receptors were sampled from a woman under 30 in good health. The CDR3 runs from the conserved cysteine through the conserved F or W. The order of the fields is clone size, D gene, V gene, J gene, CDR3 protein, CDR3 DNA. The D gene is left open where the match is weak. Only some rows state a clone size, as once, few, many or a class for expanded clones.

few	NA	TRBV12-3/TRBV12-4	TRBJ2-3	CASTKLSGTGDTQYF	TGTGCCAGCACCAAACTAAGCGGGACAGGCGATACGCAGTATTTT
few	TRBD2	TRBV6-1	TRBJ2-5	CASSPEPGLAGPPETQYF	TGTGCCAGCAGTCCAGAGCCCGGACTAGCGGGGCCCCCTGAGACCCAGTACTTC
once	NA	TRBV7-8	TRBJ2-7	CASSSAGQQVSYEQYF	TGTGCCAGCAGCTCAGCGGGACAGCAGGTGAGCTACGAGCAGTACTTC
few	NA	TRBV15	TRBJ1-1	CATSVDLTEAFF	TGTGCCACCAGCGTCGATCTAACTGAAGCTTTCTTT
few	TRBD1	TRBV20-1	TRBJ1-1	CSARASGTANTEAFF	TGCAGTGCTAGAGCGTCCGGGACAGCAAACACTGAAGCTTTCTTT
NA	NA	TRBV3-1	TRBJ2-4	CASSLQVGQSIQYF	TGTGCCAGCAGCCTCCAGGTAGGACAGTCCATTCAGTACTTC
NA	NA	TRBV12-3/TRBV12-4	TRBJ1-2	CASSRWFTSGIYGYTF	TGTGCCAGCAGTCGCTGGTTCACGAGCGGCATCTATGGCTACACCTTC
many	NA	TRBV5-1	TRBJ2-3	CASTSGQLDTDTQYF	TGCGCCAGCACCTCAGGACAGTTAGACACAGATACGCAGTATTTT
NA	TRBD2	TRBV18	TRBJ2-5	CASSPRSSGATGETQYF	TGTGCCAGCTCACCACGGTCTAGCGGGGCCACGGGGGAGACCCAGTACTTC
NA	TRBD2	TRBV3-1	TRBJ2-1	CASSQDRLLRGGEQFF	TGTGCCAGCAGCCAAGATAGGTTACTCCGGGGGGGTGAGCAGTTCTTC
NA	NA	TRBV5-6	TRBJ2-1	CASSLWQDSSYNEQFF	TGTGCCAGCAGCTTGTGGCAGGACAGCTCCTACAATGAGCAGTTCTTC
few	NA	TRBV6-5	TRBJ2-1	CASSYALGFAGSYNEQFF	TGTGCCAGCAGTTACGCACTTGGGTTCGCGGGATCCTACAATGAGCAGTTCTTC
NA	TRBD2	TRBV14	TRBJ2-1	CASSQVAGGPSSYNEQFF	TGTGCCAGCAGCCAAGTTGCGGGAGGCCCTAGCTCCTACAATGAGCAGTTCTTC
NA	NA	TRBV6-5	TRBJ2-3	CASSYGHITDTQYF	TGTGCCAGCAGTTACGGACACATCACAGATACGCAGTATTTT
NA	TRBD2	TRBV11-3	TRBJ2-1	CASSALAVNNEQFF	TGTGCCAGCAGCGCACTAGCGGTTAACAATGAGCAGTTCTTC
many	TRBD1	TRBV3-1	TRBJ2-7	CASSQDLMGQFYEQYF	TGTGCCAGCAGCCAAGACCTAATGGGACAGTTCTACGAGCAGTACTTC
few	NA	TRBV20-1	TRBJ1-5	CSARRDQPQHF	TGCAGTGCTAGGCGGGATCAGCCCCAGCATTTT